This T cell receptor beta chain stems from a study of T cell responses to AZD1222 COVID-19 vaccine (dated by TCRdb to the early 2020s). Background for the entire study: TCR sequencing was performed for 230 to 250 trial participants, of whom about 200 were given two doses of AZD1222 and around 25 were given two doses of MenACWY control vaccine. Enrollment into the trials was organized by age into subgroups of 18-55, 56-69 and 70-plus years, and those subgroups contained about 160, 30 and 59 TCR-sequenced participants, respectively.

The CDR3 regions of human TCRbeta chains were analyzed by immunosequencing. The study's processing was this. TCRs in the repertoires were compared against a reference library of SARS-CoV-2-specific TCRs that had been generated with the MIRA antigen-specificity platform. Breadth meant the fraction of unique TCRs that were SARS-CoV-2-associated, whereas depth meant the fraction of total T cells that were SARS-CoV-2-associated. Using the MIRA data, each spike-specific TCR was mapped to the spike region that the TCR reacts to and placed in a CD4 or CD8 class. Log10-transformed breadth and depth values were compared by one-way ANOVA with Sidak's multiple comparisons tests. This is the immuneACCESS table as TCRdb keeps it, with only in-frame sequences that have V and J called. A part of the clones is gone; compared with another copy, unresolved V genes explain less than half, and the rest is unexplained. For V, J and clone size, that table is used; D and trimming come from the DNA. The sample profile shows some 170,000 clones; 80% to 95% of them were found once. The ten largest clonotypes hold roughly 1% of the sample.

What this sample's time point label stands for: about 28 days (+/-7) after the second vaccine dose. The treatment or condition label, read with the paper, signifies: meningococcal conjugate vaccine given as trial control. Samples from vaccinated people were obtained from the UK trials COV001 and COV002, which included a single-blind randomized controlled phase 2/3 trial of AZD1222 (ChAdOx1 nCoV-19) in healthy adults. Trial participant PBMC samples were collected at day 0 and day 28 after the second dose for TCRbeta chain sequencing. Reading the germline V gene gives CDR1 MDHEN and CDR2 SYDVKM. V gives up 8 bases and J gives up 8 bases, and the segment between their germline ends measures 13 bases. The CDR3 sequence holds 12 residues, the cysteine and phenylalanine included. Only CDR3 DNA remains: 36 bases, in frame from the first base. Concerning this clone itself: This clone's antigen is unknown. No much larger clone exists at a distance of one base, and base qualities are not known.

The full study reports these points: The vaccine-associated CD4 TCRs covered the entire spike protein, and the dominant responses fell in regions 160-218 and 743-854. Epitopes outside the regions mutated in the B.1.351 and B.1.1.7 variants were reportedly recognized by nearly half of the unique spike-specific TCRs. Conclusions about previously exposed vaccinees were limited because only a handful of AZD1222 recipients were SARS-CoV-2 seropositive at baseline. In the small 56-69-year group, the increase in depth fell short of significance, most likely because of low power. Spike-specific TCR breadth and depth rose significantly after two AZD1222 doses compared with day 0 and with MenACWY recipients. Most participants were white British and females outnumbered males, and the authors suggested that clonal diversity may have been underestimated. Because no samples from the day 14 peak response were available, repertoires could be characterized only after the peak T cell response.

The source of this sequence is an adult who received the MenACWY meningococcal vaccine as a control. The source was peripheral blood, collected 28 days after the second dose of the MenACWY control vaccine. The V and J segments used are TRBV28 and TRBJ1-5, with no confident D gene call. The nucleotide sequence is TGTGCCAGCGCCCGTTTAGGGAAGCCCCAGCATTTT. Translated, this is CASARLGKPQHF.